A single sample gave rise to the 10 T cell receptor beta chains below, sequenced in a study of cytomegalovirus exposure and HLA in healthy donors. Using immunoSEQ multiplex PCR, the repertoire was profiled, and TCRdb retains in-frame clones only, with some absent. The repertoire has 55,000 to 70,000 clones, 80% to 95% of them found once; the top ten carry roughly 5%. The sample was PBMCs. The receptors were gathered from a young man in good health and CMV-seropositive.

The chain is built from TRBV27 and TRBJ2-5; D is unresolved. This CDR3 spans 13 amino acids. V dropped 2 bases and J dropped 1 base, with 5 bases sitting between them. In germline, CDR1 is MNHEY, CDR2 SMNVEV (reference sequence). CDR3 sequence reads: CASSLRSQETQYF. CDR3 in DNA: TGTGCCAGCAGTTTACGGAGCCAAGAGACCCAGTACTTC.

This chain connects TRBV7-9 to TRBJ2-2; TRBD2 matches at 10 bases. Per germline, CDR1 SEHNR and CDR2 FQNEAQ (reference sequence). V gave up 9 bases and J gave up 4 bases; unmatched junction bases: 8. This CDR3 spans 15 amino acids. This CDR3 is CASPAGGPGTGELFF. The CDR3 DNA follows: TGTGCCAGTCCAGCGGGAGGGCCGGGCACCGGGGAGCTGTTTTTT.

The J gene is TRBJ2-5, the V gene TRBV5-1; D not resolved. V lost 4 bases and J lost 3, with 4 bases in between. CDR1 is SGHRS, CDR2 YFSETQ, per germline. CDR3 length equals 11 residues. CDR3 loop: CASSHKETQYF. CDR3 in DNA: TGCGCCAGCAGCCACAAAGAGACCCAGTACTTC.

V and J are TRBV5-1 and TRBJ2-2; D is possibly TRBD1 (5 bases). Between the trimmed V and J ends, which lost 2 bases and 1 base, there was a span of 6 bases. Germline values: CDR1 SGHRS, CDR2 YFSETQ. The CDR3 contains 14 residues. CDR3 DNA: TGCGCCAGCAGCTTAGGACAGAACACCGGGGAGCTGTTTTTT. It specifies CASSLGQNTGELFF.

To note about this clone: An end of the junction does not agree with germline; a read error may underlie this. The chain joins TRBV28 to TRBJ2-3; TRBD2 might be the D (5 bases). Germline V lookup: CDR1 MDHEN, CDR2 SYDVKM. The CDR3 length is 11 residues. CDR3 amino acids: CASSLTTRKNF. As DNA, the CDR3 is TGTGCCAGCAGCCTGACTACCCGGAAAAATTTT.

The table lists this clone with a count of one. This chain connects TRBV5-1 to TRBJ2-7; 8 positions match TRBD1. The germline CDR1 and CDR2 sequences are SGHRS and YFSETQ. The CDR3 covers 17 residues. J was trimmed by 0 bases and V by 4 bases; bases with no gene match: 12. CDR3 in DNA: TGCGCCAGCAGCGAACGAACCCGGGACAGGTACTCCTACGAGCAGTACTTC. Residues: CASSERTRDRYSYEQYF.

J is TRBJ1-1 and V is TRBV9; perhaps TRBD1 as D (5 bases). Deletions cut 1 base from V and 1 base from J, with 5 bases between. CDR1 is SGDLS, CDR2 YYNGEE, per germline. There are 13 residues in the CDR3. The CDR3 bases are TGTGCCAGCAGCGTACAGGGGAACACTGAAGCTTTCTTT. Translation: CASSVQGNTEAFF.

This chain joins TRBV28 and TRBJ2-1, with TRBD2 matching 10 bases. The J segment lost 2 bases and the V segment lost 6 bases, leaving 1 base of the junction unmatched. Germline lookup yields CDR1 MDHEN and CDR2 SYDVKM. This CDR3 comprises 14 residues. The CDR3 DNA reads TGTGCCAGCAGAACTAGCGGGACCTACAATGAGCAGTTCTTC. The encoded protein is CASRTSGTYNEQFF.

The sample holds one count of this clone. The chain couples TRBV5-1 to TRBJ2-3; 10 bases line up with TRBD2. V lost 4 bases and J lost 4; bases outside the gene matches: 9. Germline loops: CDR1 SGHRS, CDR2 YFSETQ. The CDR3 extends over 16 amino acids. The CDR3 protein is CASSLRTSGGSDTQYF. DNA for the CDR3: TGCGCCAGCAGCCTCCGGACTAGCGGAGGTTCAGATACGCAGTATTTT.

The rearrangement uses TRBV5-1 and TRBJ2-7, with 7 bases lining up with TRBD1. This CDR3 is built from 15 residues. Germline V gives CDR1 SGHRS, CDR2 YFSETQ. Trimming took 1 base from V and 1 from J; bases not matched to a gene: 5. The CDR3 DNA sequence: TGCGCCAGCAGCTTGCTCACAGGGGTGTCCTACGAGCAGTACTTC. Translated: CASSLLTGVSYEQYF. Combining the CDR3 with reference TRBV5-1 and TRBJ2-7 gives the whole variable domain KAGVTQTPRYLIKTRGQQVTLSCSPISGHRSVSWYQQTPGQGLQFLFEYFSETQRNKGNFPGRFSGRQFSNSRSEMNVSTLELGDSALYLCASSLLTGVSYEQYFGPGTRLTVT.